This T cell receptor (beta chain) was obtained from a study of CD8 T cells in ankylosing spondylitis. This clonotype was counted between two and nine times. Its antigen remains unidentified. Germline V CDR1 and CDR2: SQVTM, ANQGSEA. V gave up 4 bases and J gave up 3 bases, with 10 bases separating them. The CDR3 contains 12 residues. Quantitative 5'-RACE with molecular barcodes produced the TCR beta libraries. One entry per CDR3 protein, called by TCRdb with MiXCR from the 5' RACE reads. The data show over 600,000 distinct CDR3 sequences, over 15% seen once. Overall study results and limits: Ankylosing spondylitis blood seemed to carry a telltale TCR beta motif made of under 10 highly homologous variants. As reported, disease-linked clones showed significant enrichment in matched ankylosing spondylitis synovial fluid. In the blood and synovial fluid of reactive arthritis, some motif variants had been previously reported.

The sequence came from a male donor with ankylosing spondylitis. This rearrangement joins TRBV29-1 to TRBJ2-7; no reliable D call. Sequenced input: blood, either unsorted or a sorted T cell fraction (not recorded which). The CDR3 here is CSVVVGLYEQYF. CDR3 bases: TGCAGCGTTGTGGTGGGTCTCTACGAGCAGTACTTC.